Presented here are 9 T cell receptor beta chains from one specimen sequenced in a study of CXCR3-negative and CXCR3-positive naive CD8 T cells. Study-wide points: Compared with CXCR3-negative naive cells, CXCR3-positive naive cells showed more hydrophobic TRB CDR3s.

No antigen is known for these receptors. The authors prepared UMI-labeled TRB cDNA libraries by 5' RACE. TCRdb reanalyzed the 5' RACE reads, giving one entry per CDR3 protein sequence and no DNA. The ten most abundant clones cover approximately 0.82% of a sample with 85,000 to 90,000 distinct CDR3 sequences. Source material: naive CXCR3+ CD8+ T cells from blood. Indicated subset: CD45RO-CCR7+CD27+CD95- naive CD8+ T cells expressing CXCR3 (TNR3+). The receptors come from a human donor in good health. Some clones in this sample may be carry-over from other donors' samples.

This chain joins TRBV6-6 and TRBJ1-1; TCRdb lists TRBD1, though no DNA is available to test this call. The germline V gene encodes CDR1 MNHNY and CDR2 SVGAGI (reference sequence). This CDR3 is built from 14 residues. The CDR3 is CASSSVRGRTEAFF.

The J gene is TRBJ1-4, the V gene TRBV27; TCRdb outputs TRBD1, but without DNA this stays unchecked. Germline V gene data show CDR1 as MNHEY and CDR2 as SMNVEV (reference sequence). The CDR3 is 14 residues long. The CDR3 sequence is CASSPDWWDEKLFF.

The chain joins TRBV28 to TRBJ2-7. Germline V gene sequence: CDR1 MDHEN, CDR2 SYDVKM. The CDR3 is made up of 13 amino acids. The CDR3 loop reads CASSHPRNYEQYF.

V and J are TRBV28 and TRBJ2-5; the TRBD1 assignment by TCRdb is unverifiable without DNA. Germline lookup yields CDR1 MDHEN and CDR2 SYDVKM. CDR3 size: 16 residues. CDR3 sequence: CASSFPPYGGEETQYF.

The chain carries TRBV28 and TRBJ2-1; the D gene TCRdb calls, TRBD1, cannot be checked with no DNA. The CDR3 runs 12 residues. Per germline, CDR1 MDHEN and CDR2 SYDVKM. The CDR3 sequence: CASSLGGVEQFF.

The rearrangement links TRBV5-1 to TRBJ2-7. This CDR3 is 15 amino acids long. CDR1 SGHRS and CDR2 YFSETQ come from the germline V gene. This chain's CDR3 is CASSLASGEAYEQYF.

This chain connects TRBV6-6 to TRBJ1-2. The V gene's germline CDR1 is MNHNY and CDR2 SVGAGI (reference sequence). The CDR3 covers 14 residues. CDR3 region: CASSYAETMDGYTF.

The V gene is TRBV20-1, the J gene TRBJ2-7; no DNA is available, so the TRBD1 call from TCRdb remains unchecked. Germline-derived CDR1 and CDR2 are DFQATT and SNEGSKA (reference sequence). The CDR3 runs 14 residues. This CDR3 reads CSATGALTPDEQYF.

CDR3 loop: CSVEPTGDSNTGELFF. V gene TRBV29-1 combines with J gene TRBJ2-2; TCRdb's D call of TRBD1 is untestable without DNA. The CDR3 consists of 16 residues. Germline values: CDR1 SQVTM, CDR2 ANQGSEA.